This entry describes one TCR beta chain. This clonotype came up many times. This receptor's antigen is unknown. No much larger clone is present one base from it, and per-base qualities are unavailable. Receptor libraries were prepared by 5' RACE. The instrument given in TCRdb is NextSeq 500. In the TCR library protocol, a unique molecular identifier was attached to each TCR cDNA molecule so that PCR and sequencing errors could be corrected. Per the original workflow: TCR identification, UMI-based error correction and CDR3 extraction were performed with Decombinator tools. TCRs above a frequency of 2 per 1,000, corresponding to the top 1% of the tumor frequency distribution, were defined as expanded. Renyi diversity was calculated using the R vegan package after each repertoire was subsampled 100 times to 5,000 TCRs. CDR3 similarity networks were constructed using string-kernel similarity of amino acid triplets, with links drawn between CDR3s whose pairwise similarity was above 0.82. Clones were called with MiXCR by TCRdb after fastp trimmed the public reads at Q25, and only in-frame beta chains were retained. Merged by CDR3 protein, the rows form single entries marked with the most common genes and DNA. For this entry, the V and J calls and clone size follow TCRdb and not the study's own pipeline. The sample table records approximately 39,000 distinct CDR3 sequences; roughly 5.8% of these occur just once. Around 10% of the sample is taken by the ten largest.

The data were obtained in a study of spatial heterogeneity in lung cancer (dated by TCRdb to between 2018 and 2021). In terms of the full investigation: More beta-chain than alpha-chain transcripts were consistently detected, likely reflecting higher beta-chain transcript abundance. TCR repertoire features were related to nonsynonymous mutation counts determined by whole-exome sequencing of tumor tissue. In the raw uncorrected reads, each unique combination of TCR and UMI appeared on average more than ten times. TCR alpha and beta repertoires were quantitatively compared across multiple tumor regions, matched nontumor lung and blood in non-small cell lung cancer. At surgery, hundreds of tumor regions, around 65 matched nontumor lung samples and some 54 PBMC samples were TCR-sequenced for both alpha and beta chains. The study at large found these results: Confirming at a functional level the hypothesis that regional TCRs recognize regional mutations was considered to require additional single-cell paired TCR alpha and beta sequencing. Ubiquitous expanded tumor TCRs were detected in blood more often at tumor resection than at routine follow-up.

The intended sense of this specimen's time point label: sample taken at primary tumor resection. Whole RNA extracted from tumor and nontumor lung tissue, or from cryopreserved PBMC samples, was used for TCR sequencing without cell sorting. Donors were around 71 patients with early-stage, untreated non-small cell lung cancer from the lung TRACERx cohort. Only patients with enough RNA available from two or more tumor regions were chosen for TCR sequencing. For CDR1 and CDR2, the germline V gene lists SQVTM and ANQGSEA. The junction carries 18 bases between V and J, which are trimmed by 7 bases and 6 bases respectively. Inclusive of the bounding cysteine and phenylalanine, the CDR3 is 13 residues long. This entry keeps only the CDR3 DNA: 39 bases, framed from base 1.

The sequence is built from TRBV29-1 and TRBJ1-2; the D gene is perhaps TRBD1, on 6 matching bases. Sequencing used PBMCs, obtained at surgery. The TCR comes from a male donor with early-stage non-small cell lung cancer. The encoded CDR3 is CSARQDAHDGYTF. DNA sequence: TGCAGCGCCAGACAGGACGCCCACGATGGCTACACCTTC.